Listed below are T cell receptor beta chains from one sample, sequenced in a study of brain T cells in children with intractable seizures. TCRdb's copy holds only in-frame clones and misses some; the assay was immunoSEQ multiplex PCR. The table has approximately 330,000 clones, about 93% seen once. The sequences come from peripheral blood, collected around 5 months after surgery. The receptor set was obtained from a boy in the first two years of life with tuberous sclerosis and intractable seizures. Each CDR3 is given with its conserved first and last residue. D genes are given only for firm matches. Not every row has a clone size; where given, it reads once, few, many or a size class.

D	V	size	J	CDR3	DNA
.	TRBV25-1	.	TRBJ2-7	CASSEEATSYEQYF	TGTGCCAGCAGTGAAGAGGCTACCTCCTACGAGCAGTACTTC
.	TRBV7-6	.	TRBJ2-2	CASSLGDMDTGELFF	TGTGCCAGCAGCTTGGGGGATATGGACACCGGGGAGCTGTTTTTT
TRBD1	TRBV28	.	TRBJ1-5	CASSLRARGERNQPQHF	TGTGCCAGCAGTTTAAGAGCCAGGGGGGAACGCAATCAGCCCCAGCATTTT
TRBD1	TRBV9	.	TRBJ2-6	CASRGGRGLSSGANVLTF	TGTGCCAGCAGGGGTGGCAGGGGGCTGTCCTCTGGGGCCAACGTCCTGACTTTC
TRBD2	TRBV18	once	TRBJ2-3	CASSPPRASGTTDTQYF	TGTGCCAGCTCACCACCCCGCGCTAGCGGGACAACAGATACGCAGTATTTT
TRBD2	TRBV28	.	TRBJ2-6	CALSKGGIGANVLTF	TGTGCCTTGTCAAAGGGAGGGATCGGGGCCAACGTCCTGACTTTC
.	TRBV6-5	.	TRBJ1-4	CASSKQGGGEKLFF	TGTGCCAGCAGTAAACAGGGTGGGGGAGAAAAACTGTTTTTT
.	TRBV28	.	TRBJ2-4	CASSLQGGLRNIQYF	TGTGCCAGCAGTTTACAAGGGGGGTTGAGAAACATTCAGTACTTC
TRBD2	TRBV6-5	.	TRBJ2-1	CASSLVAGDNEQFF	TGTGCCAGCAGTTTAGTAGCGGGAGACAATGAGCAGTTCTTC
.	TRBV15	.	TRBJ2-5	CATSRVTGPIPWETQYF	TGTGCCACCAGCAGGGTGACAGGTCCCATTCCATGGGAGACCCAGTACTTC
TRBD2	TRBV24-1	.	TRBJ2-3	CATSDSGGDEVTDTQYF	TGTGCCACCAGTGATTCGGGGGGGGACGAAGTCACAGATACGCAGTATTTT
TRBD1	TRBV25-1	.	TRBJ1-1	CASSANRGRETEAFF	TGTGCCAGCAGTGCAAACAGGGGGCGGGAAACTGAAGCTTTCTTT
.	TRBV12-3/TRBV12-4	.	TRBJ1-5	CASSFYSNQPQHF	TGTGCCAGCAGTTTCTATAGCAATCAGCCCCAGCATTTT
.	TRBV5-4	.	TRBJ2-3	CASSFDRYTDTQYF	TGTGCCAGCAGCTTCGACAGGTACACAGATACGCAGTATTTT
TRBD2	TRBV19	.	TRBJ2-1	CASSSGGYNEQFF	TGTGCCAGTAGTAGCGGGGGTTACAATGAGCAGTTCTTC
.	TRBV30	few	TRBJ1-5	CAWSGVNSNQPQHF	TGTGCCTGGAGTGGGGTTAATAGCAATCAGCCCCAGCATTTT
TRBD1	TRBV9	.	TRBJ1-6	CASSPRTGPNSPLHF	TGTGCCAGCAGCCCCCGGACAGGGCCCAATTCACCCCTCCACTTT
TRBD2	TRBV5-4	.	TRBJ2-3	CASSWGRGRLSTDTQYF	TGTGCCAGCAGCTGGGGTCGCGGGAGGCTAAGCACAGATACGCAGTATTTT
.	TRBV4-1	.	TRBJ2-7	CASSQELGLVSGEQYF	TGCGCCAGCAGCCAAGAGTTAGGGCTAGTCTCAGGAGAGCAGTACTTC
.	TRBV9	.	TRBJ1-6	CASSVGFTYNSPLHF	TGTGCCAGCAGCGTAGGGTTCACCTATAATTCACCCCTCCACTTT
TRBD1	TRBV29-1	.	TRBJ2-7	CSVIPPWTGTRPREQYF	TGCAGCGTTATCCCCCCCTGGACAGGGACAAGACCTAGGGAGCAGTACTTC
TRBD1	TRBV7-6	.	TRBJ2-5	CASSFEGAGGKKTQYF	TGTGCCAGCAGCTTTGAGGGGGCAGGGGGCAAAAAGACCCAGTACTTC
TRBD1	TRBV6-5	.	TRBJ1-2	CASSYSDRDYGYTF	TGTGCCAGCAGTTACTCGGACAGGGACTATGGCTACACCTTC
.	TRBV2	.	TRBJ2-1	CASSGGGSYNEQFF	TGTGCCAGCAGTGGAGGGGGCTCCTACAATGAGCAGTTCTTC
.	TRBV7-9	.	TRBJ2-7	CASSEYSGWQYF	TGTGCCAGCAGCGAATACAGCGGGTGGCAGTACTTC
TRBD1	TRBV19	.	TRBJ1-5	CASRSGGVPNQPQHF	TGTGCCAGTAGGTCAGGGGGCGTTCCAAATCAGCCCCAGCATTTT
TRBD1	TRBV29-1	.	TRBJ1-2	CSVAGTGSIYGYTF	TGCAGCGTTGCCGGGACAGGGTCGATCTATGGCTACACCTTC
TRBD1	TRBV9	.	TRBJ1-2	CASSATGTGSYGYTF	TGTGCCAGCAGCGCCACTGGGACAGGATCTTATGGCTACACCTTC
.	TRBV11-2	.	TRBJ2-3	CASSWTGNTQYF	TGTGCCAGCAGCTGGACCGGCAATACGCAGTATTTT
TRBD1	TRBV11-1	.	TRBJ1-2	CASSPLLLQGMDGYTF	TGTGCCAGCAGCCCCTTATTATTACAGGGGATGGATGGCTACACCTTC
.	TRBV10-3	.	TRBJ2-5	CAISESSHQETQYF	TGTGCCATCAGTGAGTCCTCACATCAAGAGACCCAGTACTTC
TRBD2	TRBV5-4	.	TRBJ2-3	CASSLGLAGSSTDTQYF	TGTGCCAGCAGCTTGGGGCTAGCGGGATCTAGCACAGATACGCAGTATTTT
.	TRBV9	.	TRBJ1-1	CASSVGGGGTEAFF	TGTGCCAGCAGCGTAGGAGGTGGGGGCACTGAAGCTTTCTTT
TRBD2	TRBV11-3	.	TRBJ2-1	CASSPRLAGGSYNEQFF	TGTGCCAGCAGCCCCCGACTAGCGGGAGGGTCCTACAATGAGCAGTTCTTC
TRBD1	TRBV24-1	.	TRBJ2-3	CATSDFGTAPTDTQYF	TGTGCCACCAGTGATTTTGGGACAGCGCCCACAGATACGCAGTATTTT
TRBD1	TRBV6-6	.	TRBJ2-5	CASSPTGGTGEETQYF	TGTGCCAGCAGTCCCACCGGAGGAACAGGGGAAGAGACCCAGTACTTC
TRBD2	TRBV2	.	TRBJ2-3	CASNPSGPSTDTQYF	TGTGCCAGCAACCCTAGCGGTCCTAGCACAGATACGCAGTATTTT
.	TRBV20-1	.	TRBJ2-3	CSANGLDTQYF	TGCAGTGCTAACGGGCTGGATACGCAGTATTTT